This T cell receptor beta chain was recovered during a study of identical twins. All donors comprised healthy Caucasians. There are many counts of this clonotype. The germline CDR1 and CDR2 sequences are MDHEN and SYDVKM. Trimming removed 3 bases from V and 5 bases from J, with 16 bases in between. The CDR3 sequence is 16 residues long. TCRdb re-derived calls from the 5' RACE reads in MiXCR, one entry per CDR3 protein. Counted here are 350,000 to 400,000 distinct CDR3 sequences, approximately 8.8% occurring once; the ten biggest clones make up over 7%. Sequenced input: naive T cells sorted from blood. V and J are TRBV28 and TRBJ2-2; possibly TRBD1 for D (6 bases). The sequence derives from a woman aged 45-59 years in good health. For the CDR3, the DNA is TGTGCCAGCAGTTTCGCCCCAACAGGGAGAACCGGGGAGCTGTTTTTT. Amino acids: CASSFAPTGRTGELFF.